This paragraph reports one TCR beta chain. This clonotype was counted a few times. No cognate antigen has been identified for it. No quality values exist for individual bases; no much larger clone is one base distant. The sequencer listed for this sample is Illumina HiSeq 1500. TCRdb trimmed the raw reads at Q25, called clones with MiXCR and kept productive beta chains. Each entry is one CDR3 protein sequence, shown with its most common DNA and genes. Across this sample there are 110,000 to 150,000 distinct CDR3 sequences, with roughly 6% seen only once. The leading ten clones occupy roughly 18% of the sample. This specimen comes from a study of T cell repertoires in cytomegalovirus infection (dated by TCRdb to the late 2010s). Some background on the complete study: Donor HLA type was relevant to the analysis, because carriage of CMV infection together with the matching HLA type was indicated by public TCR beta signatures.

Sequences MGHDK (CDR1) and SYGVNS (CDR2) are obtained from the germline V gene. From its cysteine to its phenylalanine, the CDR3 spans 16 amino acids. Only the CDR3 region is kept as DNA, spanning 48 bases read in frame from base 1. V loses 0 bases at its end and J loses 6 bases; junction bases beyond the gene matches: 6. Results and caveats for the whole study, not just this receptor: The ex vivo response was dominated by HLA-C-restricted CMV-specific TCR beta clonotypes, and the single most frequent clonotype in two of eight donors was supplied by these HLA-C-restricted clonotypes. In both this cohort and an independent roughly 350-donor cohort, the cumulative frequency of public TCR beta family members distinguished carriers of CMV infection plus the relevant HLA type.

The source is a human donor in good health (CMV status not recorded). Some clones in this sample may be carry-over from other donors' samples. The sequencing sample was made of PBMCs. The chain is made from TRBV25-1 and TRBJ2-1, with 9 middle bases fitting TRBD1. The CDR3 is CASSEYGSGQGNEQFF. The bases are TGTGCCAGCAGTGAATATGGCTCGGGACAGGGCAATGAGCAGTTCTTC.